Below are 4 T cell receptor beta chains sequenced from a single sample in a study of blood T cell repertoires in COVID-19 (dated by TCRdb to 2020 to 2022). Library preparation was by the immunoSEQ multiplex PCR assay. Entries here come from immuneACCESS through TCRdb and include only in-frame sequences with V and J called. Some clones fail to appear in such tables; in the studies checked, an unresolved V gene covers under half of the shortfall, and the cause of the remainder is unknown. The sample records roughly 200,000 clones, roughly 82% of which are singletons. In total, the top ten clones hold around 5.7% of the sample. Sample: PBMCs or T cells enriched from blood (not recorded which). These receptor sequences come from a man aged 40-50 years with acute COVID-19.

The chain joins TRBV27 to TRBJ2-7; 7 bases are shared with TRBD2. The CDR3 runs 13 residues. Looked up from germline, CDR1 is MNHEY and CDR2 is SMNVEV (reference sequence). Losses at the gene ends were 6 bases for V and 4 bases for J; bases not matched to a gene: 6. Here the CDR3 reads CASRQAGSYEQYF. In DNA form, the CDR3 reads TGTGCCAGCAGGCAAGCGGGAAGTTACGAGCAGTACTTC.

This clone was recorded once. The rearrangement joins TRBV18 to TRBJ1-1, with a weak D call TRBD1 (5 bases). V lost 3 bases to trimming and J lost 10 bases, with 21 bases between them. The CDR3 loop spans 15 amino acids. Germline V CDR1 and CDR2: KGHSH, LQKENI. The CDR3 DNA reads as TGTGCCAGCTCACCGCAGGGCGCGGGAGTGTGGGGAGCTTTCTTT. It specifies CASSPQGAGVWGAFF.

This clone was recorded once. The chain has TRBV5-1 and TRBJ1-1; 10 bases fit TRBD1. This CDR3 is built from 14 residues. V was pared by 4 bases and J by 5 bases, with 5 bases of the junction left unmatched. CDR1 and CDR2 (germline): SGHRS, YFSETQ. The DNA for the CDR3 is TGCGCCAGCAGCCCCGAGGGACAGGGGACTGAAGCTTTCTTT. This translates into CASSPEGQGTEAFF.

The rearrangement uses TRBV5-4 and TRBJ1-1, with 8 bases lining up with TRBD1. V lost 10 bases and J lost 0; bases outside the gene matches: 8. Germline-derived CDR1 and CDR2 are SGHNT and YYREEE (reference sequence). This CDR3 region has 14 residues. DNA of the CDR3: TGTGCCGTACAACCAGGGGGCCTGAACACTGAAGCTTTCTTT. It specifies CAVQPGGLNTEAFF.